A selection of T cell receptor beta chains follows, all from one sample in a study of technical replicates of blood from a handful of donors. Clones were read by immunoSEQ multiplex PCR, and TCRdb kept only the in-frame ones, dropping some. The sample contains tens of thousands of clones, around 94% of which appear only once. The source material was T cells isolated from PBMCs. Receptor source: a human donor in good health. The CDR3 runs from the conserved cysteine through the conserved F or W. The D gene is left open where the match is weak. Only part of the rows carry a size: once, few, many, or a class if the clone is expanded.

clone_size j_call d_call v_call cdr3_aa cdr3_nt
- TRBJ2-5 - TRBV30 CAWSTPQVYFETQYF TGTGCCTGGAGTACCCCACAGGTGTACTTTGAGACCCAGTACTTC
- TRBJ2-5 - TRBV4-2 CASSPRLQETQYF TGTGCCAGCAGCCCCCGTTTACAAGAGACCCAGTACTTC
- TRBJ2-1 TRBD2 TRBV4-1 CASSQESTSGYYNEQFF TGCGCCAGCAGCCAAGAGAGTACTAGCGGGTACTACAATGAGCAGTTCTTC
- TRBJ2-7 TRBD2 TRBV19 CASSFTSGSSNEQYF TGTGCCAGTAGTTTCACTAGCGGGAGTTCCAACGAGCAGTACTTC
- TRBJ2-5 - TRBV7-2 CASSLGGMETQYF TGTGCCAGCAGCTTAGGAGGGATGGAGACCCAGTACTTC
- TRBJ1-3 TRBD1 TRBV11-2 CASRLPGGGNTIYF TGTGCCAGCAGACTCCCAGGGGGTGGAAACACCATATATTTT
- TRBJ1-1 - TRBV25-1 CASSDLGGGSRSFF TGTGCCAGCAGTGATCTGGGAGGTGGTTCTAGATCTTTCTTT
- TRBJ1-1 TRBD1 TRBV5-1 CASSPDRMNTEAFF TGCGCCAGCAGCCCGGACAGGATGAACACTGAAGCTTTCTTT
- TRBJ1-3 - TRBV29-1 CSVGGSSSGNTIYF TGCAGCGTTGGCGGTAGTAGCTCTGGAAACACCATATATTTT
- TRBJ1-1 - TRBV6-5 CASSSLSNTEAFF TGTGCCAGCAGTTCCCTCTCGAACACTGAAGCTTTCTTT
- TRBJ2-1 TRBD1 TRBV5-6 CASTLQGDEQFF TGTGCCAGCACCCTACAGGGGGATGAGCAGTTCTTC
- TRBJ2-1 TRBD1 TRBV29-1 CRGQGGNEQFF TGCAGAGGACAGGGCGGCAATGAGCAGTTCTTC
- TRBJ2-1 - TRBV29-1 CSVVDGALSSYNEQFF TGCAGCGTTGTCGATGGGGCTTTAAGCTCCTACAATGAGCAGTTCTTC
- TRBJ2-1 - TRBV5-1 CASSLARGLTFNEQFF TGCGCCAGCAGCTTGGCCCGAGGACTAACTTTCAATGAGCAGTTCTTC
- TRBJ2-6 TRBD2 TRBV18 CASSPWEGSGANVLTF TGTGCCAGCTCACCATGGGAGGGCTCTGGGGCCAACGTCCTGACTTTC
- TRBJ2-3 TRBD2 TRBV29-1 CSVDTWTSGITDTQYF TGCAGCGTTGATACCTGGACTAGCGGGATTACAGATACGCAGTATTTT
few TRBJ2-3 TRBD1 TRBV15 CATSRRTGSSTDTQYF TGTGCCACCAGCAGACGGACAGGGTCCAGCACAGATACGCAGTATTTT
- TRBJ2-7 TRBD1 TRBV4-2 CASSRGQAESYEQYF TGTGCCAGCAGCCGGGGACAGGCCGAATCCTACGAGCAGTACTTC
- TRBJ2-1 TRBD2 TRBV27 CASSPGLAPNEQFF TGTGCCAGCAGTCCCGGACTAGCGCCCAATGAGCAGTTCTTC
once TRBJ2-7 TRBD2 TRBV7-9 CASSLAGGDNSYEQYF TGTGCCAGCAGCTTAGCCGGGGGGGATAATTCCTACGAGCAGTACTTC
- TRBJ2-7 - TRBV12-5 CASGPSYYEQYF TGTGCTAGTGGTCCTTCCTATTACGAGCAGTACTTC
- TRBJ1-2 TRBD1 TRBV5-4 CASSRDRGYGYTF TGTGCCAGCAGCCGAGACAGGGGCTATGGCTACACCTTC
- TRBJ2-7 - TRBV6-1 CASIREWRYEQYF TGTGCCAGCATAAGGGAGTGGCGCTACGAGCAGTACTTC
- TRBJ2-5 - TRBV30 CAWSIGVQETQYF TGTGCCTGGAGTATCGGGGTCCAAGAGACCCAGTACTTC
- TRBJ1-4 - TRBV9 CASSLSNEKLFF TGTGCCAGCAGCCTAAGTAATGAAAAACTGTTTTTT